Below, 18 T cell receptor beta chains from the same sample are listed, as sequenced in a study of T cell responses to AZD1222 COVID-19 vaccine. Repertoires were generated with immunoSEQ multiplex PCR, while TCRdb's copy carries only in-frame clones and drops some. This table has 85,000 to 90,000 clones, roughly 91% appearing once. Here the sequenced sample was peripheral blood, taken 28 days after the second AZD1222 dose. The receptors derive from an adult who received the AZD1222 COVID-19 vaccine.

The CDR3 reads CASSQSTGGKTQYF. The CDR3 coding sequence is TGTGCCAGCAGCCAAAGTACAGGGGGGAAGACCCAGTACTTC. The genes are TRBV3-1 (or the pseudogene TRBV3-2) and TRBJ2-5; 8 positions agree with TRBD1. Germline assignment: CDR1 LGHDT and CDR2 YNNKEL (reference sequence). The trim removed 2 bases at V and 6 bases at J, leaving 5 bases unmatched. The CDR3 spans 14 residues.

The V gene is TRBV19, the J gene TRBJ2-3; 14 bases fit TRBD2. Germline trimming cut 7 bases from V and 5 bases from J; bases unmatched to any gene: 8. The CDR3 loop spans 16 amino acids. In germline, CDR1 is LNHDA, CDR2 SQIVND (reference sequence). CDR3: CASTQTSGGARDTQYF. In DNA, the CDR3 is TGTGCCAGTACCCAGACTAGCGGGGGGGCTAGAGATACGCAGTATTTT.

The DNA of the CDR3 is TGTGCCACCAGCAGAGTGCGTTCCGAACAGCCCCAGCATTTT. As protein: CATSRVRSEQPQHF. This rearrangement joins TRBV15 to TRBJ1-5, with unresolved D. The CDR3 is 14 amino acids. Trimming took 1 base from V and 7 from J, leaving 11 bases between them. Germline CDR1 is LNHNV and CDR2 is YYDKDF (reference sequence).

The V gene is TRBV5-1, the J gene TRBJ2-5; unclear D gene. The CDR3 sequence is 15 residues long. Trimming left V 4 bases short and J 2 bases short, with 15 bases between. Germline-derived CDR1 and CDR2 are SGHRS and YFSETQ. CDR3 residues: CASSPNRQRQETQYF. The CDR3 DNA sequence: TGCGCCAGCAGCCCGAACCGACAACGACAAGAGACCCAGTACTTC.

The chain uses TRBV5-1 and TRBJ1-4; D gene ambiguous. Trimming pared 1 base from V and 0 bases from J, leaving 10 bases between. The CDR3 sequence is 16 residues long. Germline V gene sequence: CDR1 SGHRS, CDR2 YFSETQ. The CDR3 DNA is TGCGCCAGCAGCTTGAAGTCCGGCCCAACTAATGAAAAACTGTTTTTT. Translating gives CASSLKSGPTNEKLFF.

This clone was counted once. For the CDR3, the DNA is TGTGCCAGCAGCACAGGCGGACAGGGCTCTGGAAACACCATATATTTT. Translated, it gives CASSTGGQGSGNTIYF. J is TRBJ1-3 and V is TRBV11-2; 8 bases agree with TRBD1. V dropped 5 bases and J dropped 0; count of bases not matched to a gene: 6. The germline V gene encodes CDR1 SGHAT and CDR2 FQNNGV. The CDR3 runs 16 residues. Using reference TRBV11-2 and TRBJ1-3 for the parts outside the CDR3, the full variable domain is EAGVAQSPRYKIIEKRQSVAFWCNPISGHATLYWYQQILGQGPKLLIQFQNNGVVDDSQLPKDRFSAERLKGVDSTLKIQPAKLEDSAVYLCASSTGGQGSGNTIYFGEGSWLTVV.

The chain combines TRBV7-3 with TRBJ2-3, with D maybe TRBD2 (6 bases). CDR1 is SGHTA and CDR2 is FQGTGA in the germline V gene. Trimming took off 2 bases at V and 4 bases at J, with 10 bases between the two ends. The CDR3 covers 14 residues. CDR3 residues: CASSLGGNADTQYF. CDR3 nucleotide sequence: TGTGCCAGCAGCTTAGGGGGGAATGCAGATACGCAGTATTTT.

J is TRBJ2-6 and V is TRBV21-1. TRBV21-1 is annotated as a pseudogene. The CDR3 sequence is 16 residues long. The DNA of the CDR3 is TGTGCCAGCAGCAAAGGACCGTTCTCTGGGGCCAACGTCCTGACTTTC. As protein: CASSKGPFSGANVLTF.

This chain links TRBV29-1 with TRBJ2-1; D is unresolved. This CDR3 contains 13 residues. V gave up 0 bases and J gave up 4 bases, with 7 bases separating them. Germline CDR1 SQVTM, CDR2 ANQGSEA. This chain's CDR3 is CSVEDRQYNEQFF. The CDR3 nucleotides read TGCAGCGTTGAAGATCGGCAGTACAATGAGCAGTTCTTC.

The rearrangement links TRBV3-1 (or the pseudogene TRBV3-2) to TRBJ1-2; D not resolved. The CDR3 is made up of 15 amino acids. Germline CDR1 is LGHDT and CDR2 is YNNKEL (reference sequence). Deletions cut 4 bases from V and 4 bases from J, with 16 bases between. The CDR3, as DNA: TGTGCCAGCAGCCCGGGCTTCTCTAATGGCTATGGCTACACCTTC. Translating gives CASSPGFSNGYGYTF.

The rearrangement links TRBV20-1 to TRBJ2-1; TRBD1 or TRBD2 may be the D gene (6 bases each). The CDR3 runs 14 residues. CDR1 DFQATT and CDR2 SNEGSKA come from the germline V gene (reference sequence). Trimming removed 3 bases at V and 10 bases at J, with 19 bases between. The chain's CDR3 is CSASWRGAAGEQFF. Written as DNA, the CDR3 is TGCAGTGCTAGTTGGAGGGGGGCTGCGGGCGAGCAGTTCTTC.

The chain employs TRBV18 and TRBJ2-7; D perhaps matches TRBD2 (5 bases). Looked up from germline, CDR1 is KGHSH and CDR2 is LQKENI. V shed 3 bases and J shed 6 bases, with 12 bases lying between them. The CDR3 has 13 amino acids. The CDR3 protein is CASSPPTIVEQYF. Written as DNA, the CDR3 is TGTGCCAGCTCACCCCCGACTATCGTCGAGCAGTACTTC.

This chain connects TRBV4-1 to TRBJ1-1, with D possibly TRBD1 on 5 matching bases. The CDR3 runs 14 residues. The ends were cut back, 5 bases at V and 0 bases at J, with 10 bases in the middle. Germline assignment: CDR1 MGHRA and CDR2 YSYEKL. CDR3 loop: CASSLGPMNTEAFF. CDR3 sequence (DNA): TGCGCCAGCAGCTTGGGACCCATGAACACTGAAGCTTTCTTT.

V is TRBV2 and J is TRBJ1-2; 8 bases fit TRBD1. This CDR3 contains 13 residues. Per germline, CDR1 SNHLY and CDR2 FYNNEI. V lost 7 bases and J lost 5; bases outside the gene matches: 6. In DNA, the CDR3 is TGTGCCAGCACGCGACAGGGGCGATATGGCTACACCTTC. Translating gives CASTRQGRYGYTF.

The chain recombines TRBV30 with TRBJ2-1; TRBD2 matches at 7 bases. This CDR3 region has 12 residues. Germline V lookup: CDR1 GTSNPN, CDR2 SVGIG (reference sequence). Trimming took 5 bases from V and 8 from J; bases not matched to a gene: 6. The CDR3 sequence is CAWWEGRHEQFF. Written as DNA, the CDR3 is TGTGCCTGGTGGGAGGGCAGGCATGAGCAGTTCTTC.

The chain couples TRBV19 to TRBJ1-2; possible D gene TRBD1, 6 bases. CDR1 LNHDA and CDR2 SQIVND come from the germline V gene (reference sequence). V gave up 6 bases and J gave up 4 bases, with 18 bases separating them. This CDR3 is 15 amino acids long. The CDR3 region has the DNA TGTGCCAGTAGGCGCCGCCGGGACACCCTCTATGGCTACACCTTC. Amino acids: CASRRRRDTLYGYTF.

The chain uses TRBV27 and TRBJ1-1, with unresolved D. Germline values: CDR1 MNHEY, CDR2 SMNVEV (reference sequence). V was cut by 7 bases and J by 1 base, with 16 bases left in between. The CDR3 extends over 15 amino acids. The CDR3 reads CASTPRGKANTEAFF. For the CDR3, the DNA is TGTGCCAGCACCCCGCGGGGAAAGGCGAACACTGAAGCTTTCTTT.

The chain carries TRBV6-5 and TRBJ1-5; 8 bases match TRBD1. Germline V CDR1 and CDR2: MNHEY, SVGAGI. There are 12 residues in the CDR3. V lost 8 bases to trimming and J lost 5 bases; unmatched junction nucleotides: 2. CDR3: CASGQGDQPQHF. CDR3 DNA: TGTGCCAGCGGACAGGGCGATCAGCCCCAGCATTTT.